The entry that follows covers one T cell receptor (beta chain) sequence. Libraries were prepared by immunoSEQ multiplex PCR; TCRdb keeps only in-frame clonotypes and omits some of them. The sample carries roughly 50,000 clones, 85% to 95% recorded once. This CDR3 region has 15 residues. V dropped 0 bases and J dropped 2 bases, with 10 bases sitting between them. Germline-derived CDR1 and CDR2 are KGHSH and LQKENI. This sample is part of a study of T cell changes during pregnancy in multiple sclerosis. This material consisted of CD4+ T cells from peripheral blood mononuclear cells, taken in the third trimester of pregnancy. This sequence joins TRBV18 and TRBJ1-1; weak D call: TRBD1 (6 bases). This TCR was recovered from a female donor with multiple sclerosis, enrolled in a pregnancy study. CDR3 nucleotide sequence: TGTGCCAGCTCACCACCTACAGGGCCTAACACTGAAGCTTTCTTT. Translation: CASSPPTGPNTEAFF.